Each of the 32 T cell receptor beta chains below was sequenced from the same sample in a study of blood T cell repertoires in COVID-19. Libraries were prepared by immunoSEQ multiplex PCR; TCRdb keeps only in-frame clonotypes and omits some of them. The table has 200,000 to 250,000 clones, 75% to 90% seen once. The sample consisted of peripheral blood. All receptors come from a woman aged 40 to 55 with acute or convalescent COVID-19.

The gene calls are TRBV18 and TRBJ2-7, with D tentatively TRBD1 (6 bases). The V end was cut by 3 bases, the J end by 6 bases, with 12 bases between. CDR1 and CDR2 from the germline V gene are KGHSH and LQKENI. This CDR3 has 13 residues. This chain's CDR3 is CASSPDSLTEQYV. CDR3 nucleotide sequence: TGTGCCAGCTCACCGGACAGCCTGACCGAGCAGTACGTC.

The rearrangement joins TRBV5-4 to TRBJ1-2; D is uncertain. V lost 4 bases, J lost 1 base, and 17 bases lay in between. Germline values: CDR1 SGHNT, CDR2 YYREEE (reference sequence). This CDR3 is 16 amino acids long. The DNA for the CDR3 is TGTGCCAGCAGCCCCGGAGGATGGGGTGGTAACTATGGCTACACCTTC. Its translation is CASSPGGWGGNYGYTF.

This chain joins TRBV5-4 and TRBJ1-2, with 9 positions matching TRBD1. Trimming removed 4 bases from V and 8 bases from J; junction bases left unmatched: 6. This CDR3 comprises 13 residues. Germline V gene sequence: CDR1 SGHNT, CDR2 YYREEE (reference sequence). As DNA, the CDR3 is TGTGCCAGCAGCGAACAGGGGGCCTACGGCTACACCTTC. The encoded protein is CASSEQGAYGYTF.

V and J are TRBV6-6 and TRBJ1-4; D ambiguous. With 5 bases removed from V and 9 bases from J, the gap between germline ends came to 10 bases. From germline, CDR1 is MNHNY and CDR2 SVGAGI (reference sequence). There are 12 residues in the CDR3. The DNA for the CDR3 is TGTGCCAGCAGTCCGGGGTTGCAAAAACTGTTTTTT. Its protein is CASSPGLQKLFF.

This clone was counted once. The CDR3 here is CSVSTTEAFF. The CDR3 bases are TGCAGCGTCTCGACAACGGAAGCTTTCTTT. This chain joins TRBV29-1 and TRBJ1-1; D unresolved. V was shortened by 6 bases and J by 8 bases, with 10 bases between the two germline ends. This CDR3 region has 10 residues. CDR1 is SQVTM, CDR2 ANQGSEA, per germline.

V gene TRBV4-2 combines with J gene TRBJ1-4; 7 nucleotides align to TRBD1. The trim removed 4 bases at V and 0 bases at J, leaving 11 bases unmatched. CDR1 and CDR2 (germline): LGHNA, YNFKEQ. CDR3 size: 18 residues. CDR3 in DNA: TGTGCCAGCAGCCTCTACTTACAGGGGACACCAACTAATGAAAAACTGTTTTTT. It yields the protein CASSLYLQGTPTNEKLFF.

The gene calls are TRBV19 and TRBJ2-3, with D possibly being TRBD1 (6 bases). Trimming left V 1 base short and J 1 base short, with 9 bases between. Germline CDR1 reads LNHDA; CDR2 reads SQIVND (reference sequence). The CDR3 sequence is 15 residues long. The CDR3 region is CASSIGPGGTDTQYF. The DNA of the CDR3 is TGTGCCAGTAGTATAGGGCCAGGGGGCACAGATACGCAGTATTTT.

This sequence joins TRBV28 and TRBJ2-1; 9 bases fit TRBD2. Germline CDR1 and CDR2: MDHEN and SYDVKM. Unmatched junction bases numbered 14, after V lost 7 bases and J lost 4 bases. The CDR3 has 17 residues. CDR3 coding DNA: TGTGCCAGCATCCAAGGGTACGTAGCGGGGGAATACAATGAGCAGTTCTTC. This translates into CASIQGYVAGEYNEQFF.

The chain is built from TRBV27 and TRBJ2-6; no reliable D call. Trimming pared 3 bases from V and 5 bases from J, leaving 17 bases between. CDR3 length equals 17 residues. Per the germline V gene, CDR1 is MNHEY and CDR2 is SMNVEV (reference sequence). As DNA, the CDR3 is TGTGCCAGCAGTTTGCCGGTCGATCATAATCGGGCCAACGTCCTGACTTTC. This encodes CASSLPVDHNRANVLTF.

The chain carries TRBV19 and TRBJ1-2, with a possible D match to TRBD1 (5 bases). CDR1 and CDR2 from the germline V gene are LNHDA and SQIVND (reference sequence). The CDR3 is 18 amino acids. V was shortened by 7 bases and J by 7 bases, with 31 bases between the two germline ends. The CDR3 DNA reads TGTGCCAGTACCAAAGGGGAGGGGCGAAAGGGCCTCTTAGGTGGCTACACCTTC. As protein: CASTKGEGRKGLLGGYTF.

This chain uses TRBV11-2 with TRBJ1-2; 11 bases line up with TRBD1. This CDR3 region has 14 residues. Germline CDR1 is SGHAT and CDR2 is FQNNGV. V lost 6 bases, J lost 8 bases, and 8 bases stayed unmatched. The CDR3 region is CASSLLDRGRGYTF. The CDR3, as DNA: TGTGCCAGCAGTTTGCTGGACAGGGGGCGAGGCTACACCTTC. Full variable domain (rest looked up from reference TRBV11-2 and TRBJ1-2): EAGVAQSPRYKIIEKRQSVAFWCNPISGHATLYWYQQILGQGPKLLIQFQNNGVVDDSQLPKDRFSAERLKGVDSTLKIQPAKLEDSAVYLCASSLLDRGRGYTFGSGTRLTVV.

This chain joins TRBV9 and TRBJ2-2; weak D call: TRBD1 (5 bases). This CDR3 is 15 amino acids long. Germline CDR1 and CDR2: SGDLS and YYNGEE. The V gene lost 0 bases and the J gene lost 1 base, with 7 bases spanning the gap. The CDR3 loop reads CASSVGQMNTGELFF. CDR3 nucleotides: TGTGCCAGCAGCGTAGGACAGATGAACACCGGGGAGCTGTTTTTT.

V is TRBV19 and J is TRBJ2-2; D unclear. Looked up from germline, CDR1 is LNHDA and CDR2 is SQIVND (reference sequence). This CDR3 region has 13 residues. V was shortened by 5 bases and J by 3 bases, with 7 bases between the two germline ends. CDR3 residues: CASSVRYTGELFF. The CDR3 bases are TGTGCCAGTAGTGTCCGGTACACCGGGGAGCTGTTTTTT. The whole variable domain, remainder taken from reference TRBV19 and TRBJ2-2, is DGGITQSPKYLFRKEGQNVTLSCEQNLNHDAMYWYRQDPGQGLRLIYYSQIVNDFQKGDIAEGYSVSREKKESFPLTVTSAQKNPTAFYLCASSVRYTGELFFGEGSRLTVL.

V usage is TRBV10-3 and J usage is TRBJ1-2; D is undetermined. V dropped 3 bases and J dropped 8 bases, with 19 bases sitting between them. CDR1 and CDR2 (germline): ENHRY, SYGVKD. This CDR3 is built from 15 residues. The CDR3 DNA reads TGTGCCATCAGTGACCAGGCCGAGCCGTATCGGGGCTACACCTTC. Translated, it gives CAISDQAEPYRGYTF.

This rearrangement joins TRBV4-1 to TRBJ2-7; D is perhaps TRBD2 (7 bases). Trimming stripped 3 bases from V and 6 bases from J, with 36 bases between. CDR3 length equals 21 residues. CDR1 MGHRA and CDR2 YSYEKL come from the germline V gene. CDR3 nucleotide sequence: TGCGCCAGCAGCCAGGTTTTGGGGGGGCCCTCAGGTCCTGGGGGATCCGGCGAGCAGTACGTC. It encodes CASSQVLGGPSGPGGSGEQYV.

The V call is TRBV6-4, the J call TRBJ2-3; 10 nucleotides line up with TRBD2. Germline assignment: CDR1 MRHNA and CDR2 SNTAGT. The CDR3 runs 17 residues. The V gene end was trimmed by 3 bases and the J gene end by 1 base; junction bases not matched to a gene: 7. The CDR3 loop is CASSERAGGLRTDTQYF. For the CDR3, the DNA is TGTGCCAGCAGTGAGCGAGCGGGGGGGTTACGCACAGATACGCAGTATTTT.

This clone occurred once. This chain joins TRBV21-1 and TRBJ2-1; no DNA check was done on the table's D call, TRBD1. TRBV21-1 counts as a pseudogene. The CDR3 covers 15 residues. The CDR3 protein is CASTRTGPHKNEQFF. DNA for the CDR3: TGTGCCAGCACCCGAACAGGTCCTCACAAAAATGAGCAGTTCTTC.

This chain uses TRBV7-9 with TRBJ2-5, with a tentative D call TRBD1 (5 bases). Trimming cost V 5 bases and J 5 bases, with 24 bases left between them. Germline V CDR1 and CDR2: SEHNR, FQNEAQ (reference sequence). The CDR3 runs to 17 residues. The CDR3 bases are TGTGCCAGCAGCCCCCCCCTATCCGGTGGGGCGACGGAGACCCAGTACTTC. Amino acids: CASSPPLSGGATETQYF.

The V gene is TRBV6-5, the J gene TRBJ1-6, with D tentatively TRBD1 (5 bases). CDR1 is MNHEY, CDR2 SVGAGI, per germline. The CDR3 loop spans 14 amino acids. The V and J ends lost 2 bases and 7 bases respectively, with 9 bases between them. The CDR3 protein is CASSYLQGNSPLHF. Written as DNA, the CDR3 is TGTGCCAGCAGTTACCTGCAGGGAAATTCACCCCTCCACTTT.

This clone was recorded a few times. The rearrangement joins TRBV6-5 to TRBJ1-5; 8 nucleotides agree with TRBD1. After removal of 5 bases from V and 4 bases from J, the junction contained 4 bases not matched to a gene. Germline V gene lookup returns CDR1 MNHEY and CDR2 SVGAGI. This CDR3 has 14 amino acids. DNA for the CDR3: TGTGCCAGCAGTCGACGGACAGGGAATCAGCCCCAGCATTTT. It encodes CASSRRTGNQPQHF.

At least ten counts were recorded for this clone. The chain carries TRBV6-4 and TRBJ1-2; weak D call: TRBD1 (5 bases). CDR1 is MRHNA and CDR2 is SNTAGT in the germline V gene. V was clipped by 0 bases and J by 4 bases, with 9 bases between them. The CDR3 sequence is 14 residues long. CDR3 bases: TGTGCCAGCAGTGACTCTAGTGACAGCTATGGCTACACCTTC. This encodes CASSDSSDSYGYTF.

The chain links TRBV4-1 to TRBJ1-4; D not certain. V lost 1 base and J lost 5, with 8 bases in between. The germline V gene encodes CDR1 MGHRA and CDR2 YSYEKL. The CDR3 has 14 residues. CDR3 amino acids: CASSQGPINEKLFF. CDR3 DNA: TGCGCCAGCAGCCAAGGGCCGATAAATGAAAAACTGTTTTTT.

This chain links TRBV10-3 with TRBJ1-1; TRBD1 matches at 10 bases. CDR1 and CDR2 from the germline V gene are ENHRY and SYGVKD. This CDR3 has 15 amino acids. Unmatched junction bases numbered 11, after V lost 4 bases and J lost 9 bases. This CDR3 is CAISVSGTGVGKAFF. CDR3 DNA sequence: TGTGCCATCAGTGTGTCAGGGACAGGGGTGGGCAAAGCTTTCTTT.

The chain carries TRBV6-5 and TRBJ1-2; no firm D call. The CDR3 consists of 12 residues. CDR1 and CDR2 from the germline V gene are MNHEY and SVGAGI. Trimming shortened V by 10 bases and J by 2 bases, and 11 bases separated the two germline ends. The CDR3 region has the DNA TGTGCCACCTACTGGCGGAACTATGGCTACACCTTC. This sequence encodes CATYWRNYGYTF.

This chain joins TRBV10-3 and TRBJ1-5; 9 bases fit TRBD1. The V gene end was trimmed by 2 bases and the J gene end by 6 bases; junction bases not matched to a gene: 5. Germline V CDR1 and CDR2: ENHRY, SYGVKD. CDR3 length: 15 amino acids. Here the CDR3 DNA reads TGTGCCATCAGTGAGGGGACAGGGCTCGGTCAGCCCCAGCATTTT. Protein product: CAISEGTGLGQPQHF.

The gene calls are TRBV2 and TRBJ1-3, with 9 bases fitting TRBD1. V dropped 5 bases and J dropped 8; count of bases not matched to a gene: 7. CDR1 and CDR2 from the germline V gene are SNHLY and FYNNEI. CDR3 length: 14 residues. The CDR3 DNA is TGTGCCAGCAGTCCCCGGACAGGGGCAGACACCATATATTTT. Amino acid sequence: CASSPRTGADTIYF.

V and J are TRBV2 and TRBJ1-2; 7 bases are a match to TRBD1. CDR1 SNHLY and CDR2 FYNNEI come from the germline V gene. This CDR3 spans 12 amino acids. Trimming took 9 bases from V and 8 from J; bases not matched to a gene: 9. The DNA for the CDR3 is TGTGCCAGAGCGACAGGGACGAGCGGCTACACCTTC. This sequence encodes CARATGTSGYTF. The full variable domain, with the rest looked up from reference TRBV2 and TRBJ1-2, is EPEVTQTPSHQVTQMGQEVILRCVPISNHLYFYWYRQILGQKVEFLVSFYNNEISEKSEIFDDQFSVERPDGSNFTLKIRSTKLEDSAMYFCARATGTSGYTFGSGTRLTVV.

This clone came up once. The chain uses TRBV10-3 and TRBJ2-2; TRBD1 might be the D (5 bases). The V gene lost 3 bases and the J gene lost 7 bases, with 15 bases spanning the gap. Germline V lookup: CDR1 ENHRY, CDR2 SYGVKD. CDR3 size: 15 residues. CDR3 amino acids: CAISDIISGNGELFF. CDR3 nucleotide sequence: TGTGCCATCAGTGACATAATTTCAGGGAACGGGGAGCTGTTTTTT.

The chain recombines TRBV30 with TRBJ2-5; 12 bases match TRBD2. Germline lookup yields CDR1 GTSNPN and CDR2 SVGIG (reference sequence). After removal of 3 bases from V and 4 bases from J, the junction contained 0 bases not matched to a gene. The CDR3 extends over 13 amino acids. CDR3 sequence: CAWRLAGGETQYF. The CDR3 coding sequence is TGTGCCTGGAGACTAGCGGGGGGAGAGACCCAGTACTTC.

The chain couples TRBV19 to TRBJ1-1, with TRBD1 identical over 7 bases. This CDR3 has 15 residues. CDR1 LNHDA and CDR2 SQIVND come from the germline V gene (reference sequence). The V segment lost 8 bases and the J segment 5 bases; nucleotides outside the gene matches: 14. CDR3: CASRRGQPMMTEAFF. CDR3 bases: TGTGCCAGTCGGAGGGGACAGCCAATGATGACTGAAGCTTTCTTT.

V gene TRBV5-1 combines with J gene TRBJ2-2; unclear D gene. CDR1 and CDR2 (germline): SGHRS, YFSETQ. The V end lost 4 bases, the J end lost 4 bases, and 8 bases lay between the germline ends. This CDR3 has 13 residues. CDR3 loop: CASSERITGELFF. The CDR3 DNA follows: TGCGCCAGCAGCGAGCGAATCACCGGGGAGCTGTTTTTT. Full variable domain (remainder filled in from reference TRBV5-1 and TRBJ2-2): KAGVTQTPRYLIKTRGQQVTLSCSPISGHRSVSWYQQTPGQGLQFLFEYFSETQRNKGNFPGRFSGRQFSNSRSEMNVSTLELGDSALYLCASSERITGELFFGEGSRLTVL.

This chain links TRBV5-6 with TRBJ1-1; D perhaps matches TRBD1 (6 bases). Germline V gene sequence: CDR1 SGHDT, CDR2 YYEEEE. V lost 2 bases and J lost 2, with 16 bases in between. CDR3 length: 16 amino acids. CDR3 sequence (DNA): TGTGCCAGCAGCTTCTCACCGGGACACCTTAACACTGAAGCTTTCTTT. Encoded protein: CASSFSPGHLNTEAFF.